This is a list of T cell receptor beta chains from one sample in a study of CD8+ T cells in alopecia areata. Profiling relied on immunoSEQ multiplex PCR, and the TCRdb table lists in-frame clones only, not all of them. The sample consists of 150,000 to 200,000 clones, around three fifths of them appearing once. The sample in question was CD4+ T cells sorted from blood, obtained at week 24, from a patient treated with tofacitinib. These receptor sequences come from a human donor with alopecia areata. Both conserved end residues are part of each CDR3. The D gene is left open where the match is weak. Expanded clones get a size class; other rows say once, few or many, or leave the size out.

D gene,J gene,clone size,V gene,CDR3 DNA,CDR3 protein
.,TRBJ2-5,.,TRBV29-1,TGCAGCGACACCCTCGCCGAGACCCAGTACTTC,CSDTLAETQYF
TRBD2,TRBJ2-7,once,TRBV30,TGTGCCTGGAGTATGGGGGGGAAAAACTACGAGCAGTACTTC,CAWSMGGKNYEQYF
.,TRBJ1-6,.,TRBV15,TGTGCCACCAGCAGAGATGTTGGGAGTAATTCACCCCTCCACTTT,CATSRDVGSNSPLHF
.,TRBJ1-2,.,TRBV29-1,TGCAGCGTTGAAGGGGCGGGAATAAAGAACTATGGCTACACCTTC,CSVEGAGIKNYGYTF
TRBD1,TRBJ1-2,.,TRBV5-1,TGCGCCAGCAGCTTGGGGGACAGACCTAACTATGGCTACACCTTC,CASSLGDRPNYGYTF
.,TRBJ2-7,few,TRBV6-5,TGTGCCAGCAAGGACAGTAGATACGAGCAGTACTTC,CASKDSRYEQYF
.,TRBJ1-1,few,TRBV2,TGTGCCAGCAGATCGGGACCTACCTTGAACACTGAAGCTTTCTTT,CASRSGPTLNTEAFF
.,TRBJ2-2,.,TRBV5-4,TGTGCCAGCACCCAACGTGGCGCGAACACCGGGGAGCTGTTTTTT,CASTQRGANTGELFF
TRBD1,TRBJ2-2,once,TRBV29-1,TGCAGCGTTGGACAGGGAATCACCGGGGAGCTGTTTTTT,CSVGQGITGELFF
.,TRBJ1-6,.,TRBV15,TGTGCCACCAGCGGCGGCGGAAGGACAGCAAATTCACCCCTCCACTTT,CATSGGGRTANSPLHF
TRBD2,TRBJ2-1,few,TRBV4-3,TGCGCCAGCAGCCAAGATCGCGCGGGGGGTAGGAATGAGCAGTTCTTC,CASSQDRAGGRNEQFF
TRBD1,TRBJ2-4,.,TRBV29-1,TGCAGCGTGAGGACAGGGAAAAACATTCAGTACTTC,CSVRTGKNIQYF
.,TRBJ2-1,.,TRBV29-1,TGCAGCAGCCTTTCTGGCGCGGAGCAGTTCTTC,CSSLSGAEQFF
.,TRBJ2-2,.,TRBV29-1,TGCAGCGTCCGCCTAGGGGGGTACGGGGAGCTGTTTTTT,CSVRLGGYGELFF
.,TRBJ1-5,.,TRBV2,TGTGCCAGCAGTGAAGAAGGGGGGGGCGGGCGCAATCAGCCCCAGCATTTT,CASSEEGGGGRNQPQHF
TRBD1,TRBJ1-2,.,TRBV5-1,TGCGCCAGCAGCTTGGGGACAGGGAAGGGCTATGGCTACACCTTC,CASSLGTGKGYGYTF
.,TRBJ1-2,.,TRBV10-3,TGTGCCATCTCTCCACAGGGCGCTAACTATGGCTACACCTTC,CAISPQGANYGYTF
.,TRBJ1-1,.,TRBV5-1,TGCGCCAGCAGCACAGGACAGCGCCTCACTGAAGCTTTCTTT,CASSTGQRLTEAFF
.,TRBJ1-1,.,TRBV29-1,TGCAGCGTTGAAAAAACCGGGACAACGAACACTGAAGCTTTCTTT,CSVEKTGTTNTEAFF
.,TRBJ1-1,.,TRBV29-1,TGCAGCGTTGTTAGGGGCCGGGACACTGAAGCTTTCTTT,CSVVRGRDTEAFF
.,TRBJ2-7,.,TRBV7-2,TGTGCCAGCAGCTTAGCTGGACTGAGCTCCTACGAGCAGTACTTC,CASSLAGLSSYEQYF
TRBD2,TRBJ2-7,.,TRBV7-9,TGTGCCAGCAGCATCTCTAGCGGGGGGATCTACGAGCAGTACTTC,CASSISSGGIYEQYF
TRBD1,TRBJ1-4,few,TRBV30,TGTGCCTCGGATCCGGGACAGGGCTTTGCAACTAATGAAAAACTGTTTTTT,CASDPGQGFATNEKLFF
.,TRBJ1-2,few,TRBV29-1,TGCAGCGTTGTTGGGGAAGACTATGGCTACACCTTC,CSVVGEDYGYTF
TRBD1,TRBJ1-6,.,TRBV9,TGTGCCAGCACCCCGGCAGGGGGCGATTCACCCCTCCACTTT,CASTPAGGDSPLHF
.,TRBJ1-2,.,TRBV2,TGTGCCAGCACCTCGGGGACCGACAGGGGCTACACCTTC,CASTSGTDRGYTF
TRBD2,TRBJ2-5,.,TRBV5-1,TGCGCCAGCAGCCCCGGAGTAGCGGGGGCCGAAGAGACCCAGTACTTC,CASSPGVAGAEETQYF
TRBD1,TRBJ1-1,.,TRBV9,TGTGCCAGCAGCGCAAAGACAGGGGCCACTGAAGCTTTCTTT,CASSAKTGATEAFF
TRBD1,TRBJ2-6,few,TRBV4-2,TGTGCCAGCAGCCACGGGGACAGGGTAGTGGTTGGGGCCAACGTCCTGACTTTC,CASSHGDRVVVGANVLTF
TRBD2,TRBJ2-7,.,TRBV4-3,TGCGCCAGCAGCCAAGCCTCCGGGGGGTTCTACGAGCAGTACTTC,CASSQASGGFYEQYF
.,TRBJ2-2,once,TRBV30,TGTGCCTGGAGGGCCGCCGGCAGGGCCACCGGGGAGCTGTTTTTT,CAWRAAGRATGELFF
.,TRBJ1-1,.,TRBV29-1,TGCAGCGGGGGACTGATGAACACTGAAGCTTTCTTT,CSGGLMNTEAFF
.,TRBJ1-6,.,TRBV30,TGTGCCTGGAGGGTAGGGGTTAATTCACCCCTCCACTTT,CAWRVGVNSPLHF
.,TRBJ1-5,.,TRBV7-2,TGTGCCAGCAGCTTAGGTGAAGGATCTACAAGGAATCAGCCCCAGCATTTT,CASSLGEGSTRNQPQHF
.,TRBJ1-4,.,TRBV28,TGTGCCAGCAGTTTACAGGGGATACTGTTTTTT,CASSLQGILFF
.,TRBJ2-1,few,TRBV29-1,TGCAGCGCGGAGGGACTCCTGCGAAATGAGCAGTTCTTC,CSAEGLLRNEQFF
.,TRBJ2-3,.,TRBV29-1,TGCAGCGTTGAGAGTTACACAGATACGCAGTATTTT,CSVESYTDTQYF
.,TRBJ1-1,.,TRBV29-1,TGCAGCGTTGAAGTACAGGGATTGTTCACTGAAGCTTTCTTT,CSVEVQGLFTEAFF
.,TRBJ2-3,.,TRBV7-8,TGTGCCAGCAGCTCCTCGTCTGGCCGGGGTACGCAGTATTTT,CASSSSSGRGTQYF
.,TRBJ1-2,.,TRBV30,TGTGCCTGGACAGGCGCCACTGGCTACACCTTC,CAWTGATGYTF
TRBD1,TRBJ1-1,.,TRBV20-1,TGCAGTTTCCAGGGGGCCTCTGAAGCTTTCTTT,CSFQGASEAFF
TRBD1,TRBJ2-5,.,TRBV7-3,TGTGCCAGCAGCTTAATAGGCGGGACAGGGAAAAGTGGAGAGACCCAGTACTTC,CASSLIGGTGKSGETQYF
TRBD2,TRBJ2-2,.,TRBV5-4,TGTGCCAGCAGCTTGGTTCTGAAGCCTAGCGGGGAAAACACCGGGGAGCTGTTTTTT,CASSLVLKPSGENTGELFF
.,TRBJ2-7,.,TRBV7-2,TGTGCCAGCAGCTTAGAACTAGGAGGCTCCTACGAGCAGTACTTC,CASSLELGGSYEQYF
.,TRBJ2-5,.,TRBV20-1,TGCAGTGCAAATACAGGGGAGACCCAGTACTTC,CSANTGETQYF
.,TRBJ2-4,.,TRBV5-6,TGTGCCAGCAGCCCGGGGAGCTTAGCCAAAAACATTCAGTACTTC,CASSPGSLAKNIQYF
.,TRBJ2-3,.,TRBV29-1,TGCAGCGTTGAATGGGGGCGAAGCACAGATACGCAGTATTTT,CSVEWGRSTDTQYF
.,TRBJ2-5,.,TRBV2,TGTGCCGGCCGTAGGGTCCAAGAGACCCAGTACTTC,CAGRRVQETQYF
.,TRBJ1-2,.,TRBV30,TGTGCCTGGAGTAATAAGGGATTTGGGTACACCTTC,CAWSNKGFGYTF
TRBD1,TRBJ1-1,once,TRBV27,TGTGCCAGCAGGAAGACAGGGGTGGGCACTGAAGCTTTCTTT,CASRKTGVGTEAFF
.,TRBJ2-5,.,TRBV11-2,TGTGCCAGCAGCTTAGCTCTAGAAAAGACCCAGTACTTC,CASSLALEKTQYF
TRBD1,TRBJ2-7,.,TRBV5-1,TGCGCCAGCAGCATAACGGGACAGGGGAACGAGCAGTACTTC,CASSITGQGNEQYF